This T cell receptor (beta chain) was sequenced during a study of CD8+CD57+ T cells in acquired aplastic anemia (dated by TCRdb to between 2018 and 2020). Turning to the overall study: DNA extracted from sorted CD4+ and CD8+ cells had a mean of around 3 ug, with a range of roughly 0.17 to 27.4 ug. Mean read counts for healthy donor samples were 9 million to 10.8 million for CD4+ cells and roughly 12 million for CD8+ cells.

The study deep-sequenced TCR repertoires of sorted CD4+ and CD8+ blood T cells from severe aplastic anemia patients and healthy subjects. Ficoll-Paque density gradient centrifugation was used to isolate peripheral blood mononuclear cells. CD4+ and CD8+ T cells were sorted by FACS or magnetic beads before DNA extraction. This clonotype occurred many times. The specificity of this receptor is unknown. No much larger clone is present one base from it, and per-base qualities are unavailable. The study at large found these results: Although around 30 CD8+ CDR3 sequences were shared by patients and controls, these sequences appeared highly expressed in patients and within the immunodominant clones of patients. Between patients and healthy controls, no significant difference in CD8+ Simpson's diversity was found (P=0.060).

CDR1 and CDR2, per the germline V gene, are SGHDT and YYEEEE. V loses 4 bases of germline sequence and J loses 4 bases, and the interval between the two ends is 14 bases. From its cysteine to its phenylalanine, the CDR3 spans 14 amino acids. Only CDR3 DNA is held: 42 bases, read in frame from base 1. Genomic DNA was used as template for profiling of TCR beta VDJ combinations and CDR3 sequences. TCR repertoire sequencing was run on an Illumina HiSeq 2000. The authors processed their data as follows. TRBV/TRBJ rearrangement plots, CDR3 size and DJ length profiles, and Simpson's diversity index were used to evaluate the repertoires. The most abundant DNA sequence in the deep sequencing data was defined as the immunodominant clone. CDR3 amino acid sequences were checked for sharing across subjects and were also compared against the VDJdb database and published repertoires. TCRdb trimmed public reads at Q25 via fastp, called clones via MiXCR and kept in-frame beta chains. Rows merge per CDR3 protein into single entries with the most common DNA and genes. These V and J calls originate from TCRdb's pipeline instead of the authors' own analysis. The table for this sample lists around 200,000 distinct CDR3 sequences; approximately 50% of them were counted only once. The ten top clones hold around a sixth of the sample.

This TCR was sampled from a human donor in good health, serving as a control. The chain was built from TRBV5-6 and TRBJ1-2; the D gene is possibly TRBD1, with 5 bases matching. The sequenced material came from sorted CD4+, CD8+, or CD8+CD57+ T cells (not recorded which) from PBMCs. The sequenced DNA: TGTGCCAGCAGCCAACCCACAGGTGCCTATGGCTACACCTTC. Its protein product is CASSQPTGAYGYTF.